Shown below are 28 T cell receptor beta chains from a single sample sequenced in a study of blood T cell repertoires in COVID-19. Sequencing was performed with immunoSEQ multiplex PCR; in TCRdb, only in-frame clones are kept and a portion is missing. The top ten clones hold about 4.6% of a sample with about 170,000 clones, roughly 80% of them seen once. Sequenced input: PBMCs or T cells enriched from blood (not recorded which). These receptors were obtained from a woman aged 45-59 years who had recovered from COVID-19.

This clone is a singleton in its sample. This chain links TRBV5-1 with TRBJ1-2, with unresolved D. The germline V gene has CDR1 SGHRS and CDR2 YFSETQ. V was trimmed by 4 bases and J by 3 bases, leaving 10 bases between them. The CDR3 runs 13 residues. The CDR3 reads CASSPPDYYGYTF. The CDR3 nucleotides read TGCGCCAGCAGCCCGCCCGACTACTATGGCTACACCTTC.

The chain links TRBV29-1 to TRBJ2-2, with D maybe TRBD2 (6 bases). Germline lookup yields CDR1 SQVTM and CDR2 ANQGSEA. Trimming took off 6 bases at V and 6 bases at J, with 11 bases between the two ends. The CDR3 extends over 12 amino acids. CDR3 sequence (DNA): TGCAGCGTCCGGAGGGGATCCGGGGAGCTGTTTTTT. Its protein is CSVRRGSGELFF.

This chain connects TRBV5-6 to TRBJ1-2; 7 bases match TRBD1. With V trimmed by 0 bases and J by 0 bases, 5 bases remained unmatched. CDR3 length: 16 amino acids. Germline CDR1 reads SGHDT; CDR2 reads YYEEEE. The DNA for the CDR3 is TGTGCCAGCAGCTTGGGGACAGGCTTAGCTAACTATGGCTACACCTTC. Its protein product is CASSLGTGLANYGYTF.

This clone has a handful of counts. The chain recombines TRBV9 with TRBJ2-5, with a possible D match to TRBD1 (6 bases). CDR1 and CDR2 from the germline V gene are SGDLS and YYNGEE. The CDR3 loop spans 14 amino acids. V gave up 0 bases and J gave up 3 bases, with 9 bases separating them. The CDR3 sequence: CASSVVQGEETQYF. CDR3 sequence (DNA): TGTGCCAGCAGCGTAGTACAGGGAGAAGAGACCCAGTACTTC. The full variable domain, its missing parts supplied by reference TRBV9 and TRBJ2-5, is DSGVTQTPKHLITATGQRVTLRCSPRSGDLSVYWYQQSLDQGLQFLIQYYNGEERAKGNILERFSAQQFPDLHSELNLSSLELGDSALYFCASSVVQGEETQYFGPGTRLLVL.

This sequence joins TRBV6-1 and TRBJ2-7; D may be TRBD1 (5 bases). CDR1 is MNHNS, CDR2 SASEGT, per germline. The CDR3 totals 17 residues. Trimming removed 3 bases from V and 0 bases from J, with 18 bases in between. CDR3 protein: CASSDFWGDFSSYEQYV. The CDR3 coding sequence is TGTGCCAGCAGTGATTTCTGGGGCGATTTCAGCTCCTACGAGCAGTACGTC.

In this sample, this clone turned up a few times. The rearrangement joins TRBV14 to TRBJ2-3; unclear D gene. The CDR3 length is 14 residues. Trimming stripped 1 base from V and 5 bases from J, with 10 bases between. Germline CDR1 reads SGHDN; CDR2 reads FVKESK. DNA for the CDR3: TGTGCCAGCAGCCAAGGGGCATTCCGAGATACGCAGTATTTT. This translates into CASSQGAFRDTQYF.

At least ten counts were recorded for this clone. The chain recombines TRBV12-3 or TRBV12-4 with TRBJ2-2, with D perhaps TRBD1 (5 bases). CDR3 length: 13 residues. Deletions cut 5 bases from V and 4 bases from J, with 8 bases between. CDR3 in amino acids: CASSVQVTGELFF. The CDR3 DNA reads TGTGCCAGCAGTGTACAGGTCACCGGGGAGCTGTTTTTT.

The J gene is TRBJ1-6, the V gene TRBV5-1; 7 bases agree with TRBD1. This CDR3 contains 14 residues. With V trimmed by 7 bases and J by 6 bases, 7 bases remained unmatched. In germline, CDR1 is SGHRS, CDR2 YFSETQ. The chain's CDR3 is CASRATGINSPLHF. CDR3 nucleotides: TGCGCCAGCCGGGCGACAGGGATTAATTCACCCCTCCACTTT. The variable domain in full, with the rest retrieved from reference TRBV5-1 and TRBJ1-6, is KAGVTQTPRYLIKTRGQQVTLSCSPISGHRSVSWYQQTPGQGLQFLFEYFSETQRNKGNFPGRFSGRQFSNSRSEMNVSTLELGDSALYLCASRATGINSPLHFGNGTRLTVT.

This clone is a singleton in its sample. This chain links TRBV9 with TRBJ2-1, with 7 nucleotides matching TRBD2. The CDR3 is 13 residues long. Trimming at V came to 6 bases and at J to 5 bases, leaving 5 bases not matched to a gene. Germline V CDR1 and CDR2: SGDLS, YYNGEE. CDR3 DNA sequence: TGTGCCAGCAAAGAGCTAGCGGACAATGAGCAGTTCTTC. Protein: CASKELADNEQFF.

The chain has TRBV28 and TRBJ2-7; 7 bases line up with TRBD1. Germline V gives CDR1 MDHEN, CDR2 SYDVKM. The CDR3 loop spans 13 amino acids. The junction had 11 bases not matched to a gene; V was cut back by 8 bases and J by 7 bases. The DNA for the CDR3 is TGTGCCAGCTCAACAGGGGCCCTGGGGGAGCAGTACGTC. This translates into CASSTGALGEQYV.

The chain has TRBV7-9 and TRBJ1-1; D remains ambiguous. This CDR3 contains 12 residues. Trimming stripped 5 bases from V and 9 bases from J, with 13 bases between. Germline V CDR1 and CDR2: SEHNR, FQNEAQ (reference sequence). The CDR3 protein is CASSGGGLKAFF. CDR3 DNA: TGTGCCAGCAGCGGAGGCGGACTCAAAGCTTTCTTT. Filled out from reference TRBV7-9 and TRBJ1-1, the complete variable domain reads DTGVSQNPRHKITKRGQNVTFRCDPISEHNRLYWYRQTLGQGPEFLTYFQNEAQLEKSRLLSDRFSAERPKGSFSTLEIQRTEQGDSAMYLCASSGGGLKAFFGQGTRLTVV.

The V gene is TRBV12-5, the J gene TRBJ1-2, with 10 bases lining up with TRBD1. V lost 7 bases, J lost 5 bases, and 7 bases stayed unmatched. CDR3 length equals 14 residues. Germline V gene sequence: CDR1 LGHNT, CDR2 FRNRAP. The CDR3 spells CASALDRGWYGYTF. The CDR3 DNA is TGTGCTAGTGCCCTGGACAGGGGGTGGTATGGCTACACCTTC. Supplemented by reference TRBV12-5 and TRBJ1-2, the full variable domain reads DARVTQTPRHKVTEMGQEVTMRCQPILGHNTVFWYRQTMMQGLELLAYFRNRAPLDDSGMPKDRFSAEMPDATLATLKIQPSEPRDSAVYFCASALDRGWYGYTFGSGTRLTVV.

The chain employs TRBV29-1 and TRBJ2-2, with no clear D. The CDR3 length is 13 residues. Germline CDR1 is SQVTM and CDR2 is ANQGSEA. V lost 2 bases to trimming and J lost 8 bases, with 12 bases between them. CDR3 amino acids: CSVEWPTGGELFF. CDR3 DNA: TGCAGCGTTGAATGGCCGACCGGGGGGGAGCTGTTTTTT.

The chain has TRBV9 and TRBJ2-1; D gene uncertain. The CDR3 consists of 14 residues. The V gene lost 0 bases and the J gene lost 5 bases, with 9 bases spanning the gap. The germline V gene has CDR1 SGDLS and CDR2 YYNGEE. The CDR3 is CASSVDASDNEQFF. The CDR3, as DNA: TGTGCCAGCAGCGTAGATGCGTCGGACAATGAGCAGTTCTTC.

This clone appeared once. The chain couples TRBV11-2 to TRBJ1-1; 7 bases are shared with TRBD1. CDR3 length equals 14 residues. Looked up from germline, CDR1 is SGHAT and CDR2 is FQNNGV. The junction had 6 bases not matched to a gene; V was cut back by 5 bases and J by 3 bases. In nucleotides, the CDR3 is TGTGCCAGCAGCGACTTGGGACAGTACACTGAAGCTTTCTTT. This codes for CASSDLGQYTEAFF.

The chain combines TRBV19 with TRBJ1-4; D is uncertain. The germline gives CDR1 LNHDA, CDR2 SQIVND (reference sequence). This CDR3 region has 13 residues. The V end lost 9 bases, the J end lost 0 bases, and 8 bases lay between the germline ends. CDR3 in amino acids: CASRGSTNEKLFF. In nucleotides, the CDR3 is TGTGCCAGCCGGGGATCAACTAATGAAAAACTGTTTTTT.

The chain couples TRBV4-1 to TRBJ1-2; D gene ambiguous. The germline V gene encodes CDR1 MGHRA and CDR2 YSYEKL. The germline V and J ends were trimmed by 0 bases and 7 bases, with 9 bases remaining between them. This CDR3 contains 13 residues. The CDR3 loop is CASSQDEGFGYTF. The DNA for the CDR3 is TGCGCCAGCAGCCAAGACGAGGGTTTTGGCTACACCTTC.

V and J are TRBV7-3 and TRBJ2-2, with D possibly being TRBD2 (6 bases). This CDR3 is built from 17 residues. V was cut by 4 bases and J by 2 bases, with 17 bases left in between. The germline CDR1 and CDR2 sequences are SGHTA and FQGTGA. The CDR3: CASSSGIERVNTGELFF. Written as DNA, the CDR3 is TGTGCCAGCAGCTCGGGGATTGAGCGGGTTAACACCGGGGAGCTGTTTTTT. Together with reference TRBV7-3 and TRBJ2-2, the CDR3 gives the full variable domain: GAGVSQTPSNKVTEKGKYVELRCDPISGHTALYWYRQSLGQGPEFLIYFQGTGAADDSGLPNDRFFAVRPEGSVSTLKIQRTERGDSAVYLCASSSGIERVNTGELFFGEGSRLTVL.

The chain is built from TRBV11-2 and TRBJ2-2; D perhaps matches TRBD2 (6 bases). The germline V and J ends were trimmed by 5 bases and 5 bases, with 15 bases remaining between them. The germline gives CDR1 SGHAT, CDR2 FQNNGV. CDR3 size: 15 residues. The CDR3 nucleotides are TGTGCCAGCAGCCAGGCCGTTGGGAGGACCGGGGAGCTGTTTTTT. As protein: CASSQAVGRTGELFF.

The chain carries TRBV7-8 and TRBJ1-1; no reliable D call. V lost 5 bases to trimming and J lost 0 bases, with 19 bases between them. The CDR3 totals 17 residues. Looked up from germline, CDR1 is SGHVS and CDR2 is FQNEAQ. The CDR3 is CASSPHGRSGMNTEAFF. CDR3 in DNA: TGTGCCAGCAGCCCCCACGGGCGGAGCGGTATGAACACTGAAGCTTTCTTT.

The J gene is TRBJ2-1, the V gene TRBV13; D is unresolved. V lost 5 bases and J lost 4, with 12 bases in between. The CDR3 length is 14 residues. From germline, CDR1 is PRHDT and CDR2 FYEKMQ (reference sequence). The CDR3 is CASSPQTVYNEQFF. In DNA, the CDR3 is TGTGCCAGCAGCCCACAGACGGTGTACAATGAGCAGTTCTTC. The variable domain in full, with the rest retrieved from reference TRBV13 and TRBJ2-1, is AAGVIQSPRHLIKEKRETATLKCYPIPRHDTVYWYQQGPGQDPQFLISFYEKMQSDKGSIPDRFSAQQFSDYHSELNMSSLELGDSALYFCASSPQTVYNEQFFGPGTRLTVL.

V gene TRBV4-1 combines with J gene TRBJ2-1; TRBD2 matches at 9 bases. CDR1 is MGHRA, CDR2 YSYEKL, per germline. J lost 8 bases, V lost 0 bases, and 8 bases had no gene match. The CDR3 extends over 16 amino acids. Written as DNA, the CDR3 is TGCGCCAGCAGCCAAGAGGCGGGAGGGCCTTCCTATGAGCAGTTCTTC. Translating gives CASSQEAGGPSYEQFF.

The chain links TRBV7-3 to TRBJ2-1, with TRBD2 matching 8 bases. V was clipped by 1 base and J by 9 bases; unmatched bases: 8. Germline V lookup: CDR1 SGHTA, CDR2 FQGTGA. This CDR3 contains 15 residues. The CDR3 spells CASSLNGGAVGEQFF. In nucleotides, the CDR3 is TGTGCCAGCAGCTTAAACGGGGGGGCCGTGGGTGAGCAGTTCTTC.

About this clone: In the same sample, other DNA sequences code for this CDR3. The rearrangement uses TRBV9 and TRBJ2-5, with TRBD2 as a possible D gene (6 bases). V shed 0 bases and J shed 2 bases, with 8 bases lying between them. CDR3 size: 14 residues. Germline loops: CDR1 SGDLS, CDR2 YYNGEE. The CDR3 loop reads CASSVGRDQETQYF. CDR3 sequence (DNA): TGTGCCAGCAGCGTAGGGCGGGATCAAGAGACCCAGTACTTC.

The chain carries TRBV29-1 and TRBJ2-3; tentatively, D is TRBD1 (5 bases). The germline CDR1 and CDR2 sequences are SQVTM and ANQGSEA. The CDR3 has 11 residues. Trimming left V 4 bases short and J 5 bases short, with 7 bases between. DNA of the CDR3: TGCAGCGTTGCAGGACAAGATACGCAGTATTTT. Translation: CSVAGQDTQYF.

V usage is TRBV5-6 and J usage is TRBJ1-4; no reliable D call. With 5 bases removed from V and 6 bases from J, the gap between germline ends came to 14 bases. Germline V gene sequence: CDR1 SGHDT, CDR2 YYEEEE. The CDR3 covers 14 residues. CDR3 DNA: TGTGCCAGCAGGAATCCTAGAGGAGATGAAAAACTGTTTTTT. Protein product: CASRNPRGDEKLFF. The full variable domain, rest sourced from reference TRBV5-6 and TRBJ1-4, is DAGVTQSPTHLIKTRGQQVTLRCSPKSGHDTVSWYQQALGQGPQFIFQYYEEEERQRGNFPDRFSGHQFPNYSSELNVNALLLGDSALYLCASRNPRGDEKLFFGSGTQLSVL.

This clone came up once. The genes are TRBV2 and TRBJ2-1; 7 bases map to TRBD2. With 5 bases clipped from V and 3 bases from J, the junction kept 7 bases outside the gene matches. The CDR3 covers 15 residues. Germline values: CDR1 SNHLY, CDR2 FYNNEI. Here the CDR3 DNA reads TGTGCCAGCAGTAGAGGGCTAGCGGTCTACAATGAGCAGTTCTTC. It is translated as CASSRGLAVYNEQFF. The complete variable domain, with remaining parts taken from reference TRBV2 and TRBJ2-1, reads EPEVTQTPSHQVTQMGQEVILRCVPISNHLYFYWYRQILGQKVEFLVSFYNNEISEKSEIFDDQFSVERPDGSNFTLKIRSTKLEDSAMYFCASSRGLAVYNEQFFGPGTRLTVL.

V is TRBV7-6 and J is TRBJ1-6; the match to TRBD1 covers 8 bases. CDR3 length equals 14 residues. V trimming: 2 bases; J trimming: 9 bases; junction bases outside the gene matches: 3. Germline assignment: CDR1 SGHVS and CDR2 FNYEAQ. The CDR3 DNA reads as TGTGCCAGCAGCTTATCAGGGGGCCTTTCACCCCTCCACTTT. Amino acids: CASSLSGGLSPLHF.